The TCR beta chain under discussion was sequenced for a study of beta chain features in type 1 diabetes. The wider study: Cell yields, gender and age were comparable in patients and healthy donors.

Expressed TCRB transcripts were sequenced because the isolated RNA had all been reverse transcribed beforehand. The table came from immunoSEQ multiplex PCR; TCRdb's copy has only in-frame clones and leaves some out. The table lists 620,000 or so clones, about 16% of them singletons. Only one heparinised blood draw was taken per donor, and its volume averaged around 120 mL. Germline V gene sequence: CDR1 SGHRS, CDR2 YFSETQ. This CDR3 is 15 amino acids long. The trim removed 0 bases at V and 3 bases at J, leaving 3 bases unmatched. The J gene is TRBJ2-7, the V gene TRBV5-1; TRBD2 agrees at 10 bases. The clonotype was recovered from a man between 18 and 29 years old in good health. The sequencing input was naive CD4+ T cells from blood. This CDR3 is CASSLGLAGVYEQYF. In DNA form, the CDR3 reads TGCGCCAGCAGCTTGGGGCTAGCGGGAGTCTACGAGCAGTACTTC.